Shown below are 22 T cell receptor beta chains from a single sample sequenced in a study of T cell repertoires in cytomegalovirus infection (dated by TCRdb to about 2019). These receptors have no identified antigens. The sample's treatment or condition label, in plain terms: in vitro stimulation with specific CMV peptide epitopes to enrich CMV-specific T cells. Sequencer: Illumina HiSeq 1500. Through fastp at Q25 and MiXCR, TCRdb rebuilt clones from the public reads, retaining in-frame beta chains. When rows share a CDR3 protein, they turn into one entry using the most common DNA and genes. The sample table records about 220,000 distinct CDR3 sequences; roughly two fifths of these occur just once. Around 60% of the sample belongs to the ten largest clones. The sample in question was CD8+ T cells from cultured PBMCs, obtained from culture after CMV antigen stimulation. The origin of the receptors is a human donor in good health (CMV status not recorded). Some clones in this sample may be carry-over from other donors' samples.

This clonotype has just one count. The chain recombines TRBV29-1 with TRBJ2-1; 10 positions match TRBD1. The CDR3 is made up of 15 amino acids. Germline lookup yields CDR1 SQVTM and CDR2 ANQGSEA. Unmatched junction bases numbered 9, after V lost 1 base and J lost 9 bases. As DNA, the CDR3 is TGCAGCGTTGAAGGATTCCGGGACAGGGGTCGTGAGCAGTTCTTC. It yields the protein CSVEGFRDRGREQFF.

The V gene is TRBV7-3, the J gene TRBJ2-3; 11 bases map to TRBD1. Unmatched junction bases numbered 2, after V lost 4 bases and J lost 5 bases. CDR1 and CDR2 (germline): SGHTA, FQGTGA. The CDR3 is made up of 14 amino acids. The DNA for the CDR3 is TGTGCCAGCAGCTCGGACAGGGGGCGAGATACGCAGTATTTT. This gives the protein CASSSDRGRDTQYF.

This rearrangement joins TRBV29-1 to TRBJ2-3; tentative D call: TRBD2 (7 bases). Germline loops: CDR1 SQVTM, CDR2 ANQGSEA. Between the trimmed V and J ends, which lost 7 bases and 3 bases, there was a span of 17 bases. The CDR3 contains 14 residues. The CDR3 protein is CSATMGGLTDTQYF. The CDR3 region has the DNA TGCAGCGCCACTATGGGGGGGCTTACAGATACGCAGTATTTT.

The V call is TRBV7-6, the J call TRBJ2-3; D is uncertain. The CDR3 has 15 residues. The V end lost 0 bases, the J end lost 14 bases, and 21 bases lay between the germline ends. Germline V gene lookup returns CDR1 SGHVS and CDR2 FNYEAQ. The CDR3 DNA follows: TGTGCCAGCAGCTTAGCTGTAATTCCCGCAGATACGACGTATTTT. Translation: CASSLAVIPADTTYF. Filled out from reference TRBV7-6 and TRBJ2-3, the complete variable domain reads GAGVSQSPRYKVTKRGQDVALRCDPISGHVSLYWYRQALGQGPEFLTYFNYEAQQDKSGLPNDRFSAERPEGSISTLTIQRTEQRDSAMYRCASSLAVIPADTTYFGPGTRLTVL.

This clonotype has only a few counts. V gene TRBV27 combines with J gene TRBJ1-2, with a tentative D call TRBD1 (6 bases). CDR3 length: 15 residues. Germline loops: CDR1 MNHEY, CDR2 SMNVEV (reference sequence). Trimming removed 2 bases at V and 2 bases at J, with 12 bases between. CDR3: CASSLTEGGNYGYTF. CDR3 nucleotides: TGTGCCAGCAGTTTAACTGAAGGGGGGAACTATGGCTACACCTTC.

This clonotype has only a few counts. The chain joins TRBV12-3 or TRBV12-4 to TRBJ1-2, with 7 bases identical to TRBD1. V lost 3 bases and J lost 7; bases outside the gene matches: 8. The CDR3 extends over 14 amino acids. The CDR3 DNA reads TGTGCCAGCAGTTTGCTAGGAGGGGGCCGTGGCTACACCTTC. Amino acids: CASSLLGGGRGYTF.

Many counts were recorded for this clonotype. This chain joins TRBV7-8 and TRBJ2-3, with D uncertain. V was pared by 0 bases and J by 5 bases, with 12 bases between. This CDR3 is 15 amino acids long. Germline CDR1 and CDR2: SGHVS and FQNEAQ. The CDR3 region is CASSLARGPGDTQYF. In DNA form, the CDR3 reads TGTGCCAGCAGCTTAGCGCGAGGACCGGGAGATACGCAGTATTTT.

This chain joins TRBV2 and TRBJ2-7; TRBD1 aligns across 8 bases. V was pared by 5 bases and J by 5 bases, with 8 bases of the junction left unmatched. Germline V lookup: CDR1 SNHLY, CDR2 FYNNEI. The CDR3 has 14 residues. CDR3 sequence: CASSRWTGRDEQYF. The DNA of the CDR3 is TGTGCCAGCAGTCGTTGGACAGGGCGGGACGAGCAGTACTTC.

The sample holds many counts of this clonotype. The chain joins TRBV12-3 or TRBV12-4 to TRBJ2-1; 9 bases align to TRBD2. V lost 2 bases and J lost 10; bases outside the gene matches: 12. This CDR3 is 16 amino acids long. The CDR3 DNA is TGTGCCAGCAGTTTAAGGATGGCGGGGGGGCATGGGGAGCAGTTCTTC. This gives the protein CASSLRMAGGHGEQFF.

There are a few counts of this clonotype. The V gene is TRBV10-3, the J gene TRBJ2-3; 10 bases align to TRBD2. The CDR3 loop spans 16 amino acids. V lost 8 bases, J lost 0 bases, and 8 bases stayed unmatched. Germline V gives CDR1 ENHRY, CDR2 SYGVKD. DNA for the CDR3: TGTGCCATCGGGGAGCGGGGGGGCGGAAGCACAGATACGCAGTATTTT. It is translated as CAIGERGGGSTDTQYF.

This clonotype was observed a few times. This chain connects TRBV7-8 to TRBJ2-1, with D perhaps TRBD1 or TRBD2 (5 bases each). Germline-derived CDR1 and CDR2 are SGHVS and FQNEAQ. This CDR3 has 15 residues. Trimming shortened V by 5 bases and J by 6 bases, and 17 bases separated the two germline ends. The CDR3 nucleotides are TGTGCCAGCAGCCCTCGTGTAGGGGACCGCAATGAGCAGTTCTTC. Its translation: CASSPRVGDRNEQFF.

The V and J genes are TRBV5-1 and TRBJ2-7, with 7 bases matching TRBD1. V lost 1 base, J lost 3 bases, and 7 bases stayed unmatched. The CDR3 covers 15 residues. Germline assignment: CDR1 SGHRS and CDR2 YFSETQ. Here the CDR3 reads CASSLTGTEIYEQYF. The DNA of the CDR3 is TGCGCCAGCAGCTTGACCGGGACAGAGATCTACGAGCAGTACTTC.

CDR3 nucleotide sequence: TGTGCCAGCAGCCCGTTAAGTTGGGGACAGTTCTACAATGAGCAGTTCTTC. Residues: CASSPLSWGQFYNEQFF. This chain uses TRBV6-5 with TRBJ2-1, with 7 bases that match TRBD1. Germline trimming cut 6 bases from V and 3 bases from J; bases unmatched to any gene: 14. The CDR3 runs to 17 residues. Looked up from germline, CDR1 is MNHEY and CDR2 is SVGAGI.

The genes are TRBV7-3 and TRBJ1-2; D possibly corresponds to TRBD1 (5 bases). The CDR3 contains 14 residues. The germline V gene encodes CDR1 SGHTA and CDR2 FQGTGA. V dropped 5 bases and J dropped 4 bases, with 14 bases sitting between them. The CDR3 reads CASSKAQGPYGYTF. The CDR3 bases are TGTGCCAGCAGCAAAGCCCAGGGACCCTATGGCTACACCTTC.

V gene TRBV11-2 combines with J gene TRBJ2-7; D might be TRBD1 (5 bases). Germline V gene data show CDR1 as SGHAT and CDR2 as FQNNGV. Deletions cut 1 base from V and 2 bases from J, with 18 bases between. The CDR3 is 17 residues long. CDR3 sequence: CASSLALRQPYPYEQYF. As DNA, the CDR3 is TGTGCCAGCAGCTTAGCCCTTAGACAGCCTTATCCCTACGAGCAGTACTTC. The full variable domain, rest sourced from reference TRBV11-2 and TRBJ2-7, is EAGVAQSPRYKIIEKRQSVAFWCNPISGHATLYWYQQILGQGPKLLIQFQNNGVVDDSQLPKDRFSAERLKGVDSTLKIQPAKLEDSAVYLCASSLALRQPYPYEQYFGPGTRLTVT.

The chain couples TRBV9 to TRBJ1-5, with 12 bases that match TRBD1. The junction had 8 bases not matched to a gene; V was cut back by 0 bases and J by 1 base. CDR3 length: 19 residues. In germline, CDR1 is SGDLS, CDR2 YYNGEE. The CDR3 loop reads CASSVVGTGGNQSNQPQHF. The CDR3 DNA reads as TGTGCCAGCAGCGTAGTGGGGACAGGGGGCAATCAAAGCAATCAGCCCCAGCATTTT.

The V and J genes are TRBV6-1 and TRBJ1-5; D is perhaps TRBD1 (6 bases). Germline V gene lookup returns CDR1 MNHNS and CDR2 SASEGT. The CDR3 is 14 residues long. V gave up 7 bases and J gave up 5 bases, with 15 bases separating them. CDR3 nucleotides: TGTGCCAGCATCATGGGGGGCGAGGATCAGCCCCAGCATTTT. Translating it yields CASIMGGEDQPQHF.

The chain combines TRBV12-3 or TRBV12-4 with TRBJ1-2; TRBD1 agrees at 8 bases. There are 14 residues in the CDR3. J lost 0 bases, V lost 6 bases, and 3 bases had no gene match. The chain's CDR3 is CASSDRGANYGYTF. For the CDR3, the DNA is TGTGCCAGCAGCGACAGGGGAGCTAACTATGGCTACACCTTC.

The chain employs TRBV7-2 and TRBJ2-1, with 8 bases that match TRBD1. The CDR3 length is 18 residues. The V gene's germline CDR1 is SGHTA and CDR2 FQGNSA. J gave up 1 base and V 1 base, and 9 bases lay outside the gene matches. CDR3 loop: CASSLGGWGDRSYNEQFF. The CDR3 DNA reads TGTGCCAGCAGCTTAGGGGGTTGGGGGGACAGGTCCTACAATGAGCAGTTCTTC.

This clonotype was picked up a small number of times. The V gene is TRBV12-3 or TRBV12-4, the J gene TRBJ2-1; 11 bases match TRBD2. There are 17 residues in the CDR3. J lost 7 bases, V lost 3 bases, and 11 bases had no gene match. CDR3 DNA sequence: TGTGCCAGCAGTTTTAGATCGGAAGCTAGCGGGGGGAATGAGCAGTTCTTC. It encodes CASSFRSEASGGNEQFF.

The V and J genes are TRBV7-8 and TRBJ2-3, with D tentatively TRBD1 or TRBD2 (5 bases each). The germline V gene has CDR1 SGHVS and CDR2 FQNEAQ. The ends were cut back, 1 base at V and 1 base at J, with 12 bases in the middle. The length of the CDR3 is 16 residues. The DNA for the CDR3 is TGTGCCAGCAGCTTAGACGGGGCTGGGGGCACAGATACGCAGTATTTT. It specifies CASSLDGAGGTDTQYF.

The chain couples TRBV24-1 to TRBJ1-5; D uncertain. Germline loops: CDR1 KGHDR, CDR2 SFDVKD. The length of the CDR3 is 14 residues. The V end lost 8 bases, the J end lost 0 bases, and 10 bases lay between the germline ends. The CDR3 coding sequence is TGTGCCACCAAGGGTTGGATTAGCAATCAGCCCCAGCATTTT. Translating it yields CATKGWISNQPQHF.